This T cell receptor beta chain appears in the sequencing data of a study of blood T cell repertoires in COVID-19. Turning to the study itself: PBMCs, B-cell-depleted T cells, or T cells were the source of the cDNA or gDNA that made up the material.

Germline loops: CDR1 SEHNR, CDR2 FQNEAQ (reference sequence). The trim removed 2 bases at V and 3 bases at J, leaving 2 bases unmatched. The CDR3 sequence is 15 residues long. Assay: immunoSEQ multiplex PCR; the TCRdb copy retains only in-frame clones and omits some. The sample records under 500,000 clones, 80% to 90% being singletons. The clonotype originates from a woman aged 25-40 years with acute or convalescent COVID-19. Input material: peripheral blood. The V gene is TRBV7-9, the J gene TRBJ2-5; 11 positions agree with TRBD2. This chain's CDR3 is CASSLPTSGEETQYF. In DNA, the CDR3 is TGTGCCAGCAGCTTACCGACTAGCGGGGAAGAGACCCAGTACTTC.